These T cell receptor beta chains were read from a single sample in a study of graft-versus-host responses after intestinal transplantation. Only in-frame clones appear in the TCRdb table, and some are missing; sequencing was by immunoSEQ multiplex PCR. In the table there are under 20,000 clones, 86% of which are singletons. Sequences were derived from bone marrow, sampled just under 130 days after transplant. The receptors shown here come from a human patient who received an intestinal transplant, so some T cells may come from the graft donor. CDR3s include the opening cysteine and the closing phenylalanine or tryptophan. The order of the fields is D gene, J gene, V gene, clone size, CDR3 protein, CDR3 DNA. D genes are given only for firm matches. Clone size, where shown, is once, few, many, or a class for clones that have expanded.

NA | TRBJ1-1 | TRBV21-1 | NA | CASTPPGTENTEAFF | TGTGCCAGCACCCCCCCCGGGACGGAGAACACTGAAGCTTTCTTT
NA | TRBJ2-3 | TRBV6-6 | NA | CASTLWGALLDTQYF | TGTGCCAGCACCCTCTGGGGAGCCCTCCTGGATACGCAGTATTTT
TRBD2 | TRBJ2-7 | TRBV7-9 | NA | CASSPSGRAGYEQYF | TGTGCCAGCAGCCCCAGCGGGAGGGCCGGTTACGAGCAGTACTTC
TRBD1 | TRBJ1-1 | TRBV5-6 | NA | CASSRLQGFDTEAFF | TGTGCCAGCAGCCGACTACAGGGGTTTGACACTGAAGCTTTCTTT
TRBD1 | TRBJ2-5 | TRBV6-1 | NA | CASSLGQGAETQYF | TGTGCCAGCAGTCTGGGACAGGGGGCAGAGACCCAGTACTTC
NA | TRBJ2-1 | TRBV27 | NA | CASSLTNEQFF | TGTGCCAGCAGTTTAACAAATGAGCAGTTCTTC
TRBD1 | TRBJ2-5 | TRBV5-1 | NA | CASSLGTGGETQYF | TGCGCCAGCAGCTTGGGGACAGGGGGAGAGACCCAGTACTTC
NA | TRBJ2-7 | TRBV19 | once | CASSIGPTACEQYF | TGTGCCAGTAGTATAGGTCCAACCGCCTGCGAGCAGTACTTC
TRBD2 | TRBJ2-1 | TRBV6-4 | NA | CASSELAGSYNEQFF | TGTGCCAGCAGTGAACTAGCGGGCTCCTACAATGAGCAGTTCTTC
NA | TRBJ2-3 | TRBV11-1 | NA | CASSLASTDTQYF | TGTGCCAGCAGCTTAGCTAGCACAGATACGCAGTATTTT
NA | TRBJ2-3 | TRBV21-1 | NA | CASSKDGGRLAGGYTDTQYF | TGTGCCAGCAGCAAAGATGGGGGCCGACTAGCGGGAGGTTACACAGATACGCAGTATTTT
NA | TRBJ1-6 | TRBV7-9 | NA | CASSLVGGLNSPLHF | TGTGCCAGCAGCTTAGTGGGCGGCCTTAATTCACCCCTCCACTTT
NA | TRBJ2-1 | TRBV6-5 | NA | CASRLTSSLYNEQFF | TGTGCCAGCAGACTAACTAGCTCCTTGTACAATGAGCAGTTCTTC
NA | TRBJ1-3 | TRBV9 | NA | CASSRGETGNTIYF | TGTGCCAGCAGCAGGGGGGAAACTGGAAACACCATATATTTT
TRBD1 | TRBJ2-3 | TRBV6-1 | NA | CASKPGQGAGDTQYF | TGTGCCAGCAAACCGGGACAGGGGGCGGGCGATACGCAGTATTTT
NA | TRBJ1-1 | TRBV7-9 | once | CASSLGDGGSEAFF | TGTGCCAGCAGCTTGGGGGACGGCGGCTCTGAAGCTTTCTTT
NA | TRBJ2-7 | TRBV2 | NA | CASSVAYEQYF | TGTGCCAGCAGTGTCGCCTACGAGCAGTACTTC
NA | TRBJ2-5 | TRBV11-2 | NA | CASSLDIAGFLETQYF | TGTGCCAGCAGCTTAGATATAGCAGGGTTTTTGGAGACCCAGTACTTC
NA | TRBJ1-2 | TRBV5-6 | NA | CASSGGTVYGYTF | TGTGCCAGCAGCGGGGGGACGGTTTATGGCTACACCTTC
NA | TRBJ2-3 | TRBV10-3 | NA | CAIMGLLTDTQYF | TGTGCCATCATGGGGTTACTCACAGATACGCAGTATTTT
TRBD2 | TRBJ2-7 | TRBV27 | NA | CASRTSGYEQYF | TGTGCCAGCAGAACTAGCGGCTACGAGCAGTACTTC
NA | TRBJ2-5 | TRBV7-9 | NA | CASSYTEETQYF | TGTGCCAGCAGCTACACGGAAGAGACCCAGTACTTC
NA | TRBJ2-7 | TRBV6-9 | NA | CASSYSSGSSYEQYF | TGTGCCAGCAGTTACTCCAGCGGTAGCTCCTACGAGCAGTACTTC
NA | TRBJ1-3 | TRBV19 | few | CASTMRGRGNTIYF | TGTGCCAGTACTATGAGGGGCCGTGGAAACACCATATATTTT
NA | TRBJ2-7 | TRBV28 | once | CASSLVSSYEQYF | TGTGCCAGCAGTTTAGTAAGCTCCTACGAGCAGTACTTC
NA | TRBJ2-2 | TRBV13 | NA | CASSPSRTTGELFF | TGTGCCAGCAGCCCCTCCCGGACCACCGGGGAGCTGTTTTTT
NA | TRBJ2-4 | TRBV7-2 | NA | CASSFGGWNIQYF | TGTGCCAGCAGCTTTGGGGGTTGGAACATTCAGTACTTC
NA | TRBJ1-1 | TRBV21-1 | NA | CASSLQGTRVYAFF | TGTGCCAGCAGCCTACAGGGGACTAGGGTATATGCTTTCTTT
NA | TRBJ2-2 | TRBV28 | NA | CASSLRLSNTGELFF | TGTGCCAGCAGTTTACGTCTATCGAACACCGGGGAGCTGTTTTTT
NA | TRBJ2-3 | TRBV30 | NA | CAWSVGGTSTDTQYF | TGTGCCTGGAGTGTAGGCGGAACTAGCACAGATACGCAGTATTTT
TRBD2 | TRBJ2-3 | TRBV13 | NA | CASSPRGTSGRDTQYF | TGTGCCAGCAGCCCGCGGGGGACTAGCGGGAGGGATACGCAGTATTTT
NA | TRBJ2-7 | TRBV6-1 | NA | CASSEGMGRGYEQYF | TGTGCCAGCAGTGAAGGTATGGGGCGGGGCTACGAGCAGTACTTC
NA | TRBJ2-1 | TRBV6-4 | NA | CASSDRGGYNEQFF | TGTGCCAGCAGTGACAGGGGCGGCTACAATGAGCAGTTCTTC
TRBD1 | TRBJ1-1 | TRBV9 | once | CASSPYPGQENNGFF | TGTGCCAGCAGCCCTTACCCCGGACAGGAAAATAATGGTTTCTTT
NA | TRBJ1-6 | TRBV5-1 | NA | CASSSGGDNSPLHF | TGCGCCAGCAGTTCGGGGGGCGATAATTCACCCCTCCACTTT
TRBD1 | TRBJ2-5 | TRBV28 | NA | CASSRQGATQETQYF | TGTGCCAGCAGCCGACAGGGTGCCACCCAAGAGACCCAGTACTTC
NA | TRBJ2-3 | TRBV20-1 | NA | CSASAGDTQYF | TGCAGTGCTAGTGCCGGGGATACGCAGTATTTT
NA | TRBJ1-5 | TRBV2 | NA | CASSEAQLQPQHF | TGTGCCAGCAGTGAAGCACAACTTCAGCCCCAGCATTTT
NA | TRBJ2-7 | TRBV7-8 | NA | CASRSISREQYF | TGTGCCAGCAGGTCCATTTCACGCGAGCAGTACTTC
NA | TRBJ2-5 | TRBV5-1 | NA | CASSLTPFGQETQYF | TGCGCCAGCAGCCTCACCCCTTTCGGACAAGAGACCCAGTACTTC
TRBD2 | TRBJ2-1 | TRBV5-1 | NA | CASSLAVMREVHDNEQFF | TGCGCCAGCAGCTTGGCCGTAATGCGGGAGGTCCACGACAATGAGCAGTTCTTC
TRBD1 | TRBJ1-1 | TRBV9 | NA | CASSVDLKPGQGDTEAFF | TGTGCCAGCAGCGTAGACCTCAAGCCGGGACAGGGGGACACTGAAGCTTTCTTT
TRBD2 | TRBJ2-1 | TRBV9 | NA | CASSVAGGLWNEQFF | TGTGCCAGCAGCGTTGCGGGAGGCCTGTGGAATGAGCAGTTCTTC
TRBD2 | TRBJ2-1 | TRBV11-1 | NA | CASSLTGLAGSYEQFF | TGTGCCAGCAGCTTAACCGGACTAGCGGGGTCCTATGAGCAGTTCTTC
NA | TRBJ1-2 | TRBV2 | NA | CASNGGYGYTF | TGTGCCAGCAATGGGGGGTATGGCTACACCTTC
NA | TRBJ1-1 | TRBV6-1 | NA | CASSAEYRGAFF | TGTGCCAGCAGTGCGGAGTATCGAGGAGCTTTCTTT
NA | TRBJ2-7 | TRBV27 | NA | CASSLSSSSPSYEQYF | TGTGCCAGCAGTTTATCTTCAAGCAGTCCCTCCTACGAGCAGTACTTC
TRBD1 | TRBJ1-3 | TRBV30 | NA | CAWSVGLTGSSGNTIYF | TGTGCCTGGAGCGTTGGGTTGACAGGGAGCTCTGGAAACACCATATATTTT
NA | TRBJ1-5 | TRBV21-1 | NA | CASSKGNQPQHF | TGTGCCAGCAGCAAAGGCAATCAGCCCCAGCATTTT
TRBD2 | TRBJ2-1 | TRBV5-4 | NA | CASSGGSSGYNEQFF | TGTGCCAGCAGCGGGGGATCTAGCGGATACAATGAGCAGTTCTTC
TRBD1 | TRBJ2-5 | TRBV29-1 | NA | CSVSLQGAETQYF | TGCAGCGTTTCCCTACAGGGGGCGGAGACCCAGTACTTC
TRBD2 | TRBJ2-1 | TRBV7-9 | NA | CASSGTGTSGPKQFF | TGTGCCAGCAGCGGGACCGGGACTAGCGGACCAAAGCAGTTCTTC
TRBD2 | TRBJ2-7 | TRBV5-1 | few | CASSLLAGGPYEQYF | TGCGCCAGCAGCCTCTTAGCGGGAGGCCCCTACGAGCAGTACTTC